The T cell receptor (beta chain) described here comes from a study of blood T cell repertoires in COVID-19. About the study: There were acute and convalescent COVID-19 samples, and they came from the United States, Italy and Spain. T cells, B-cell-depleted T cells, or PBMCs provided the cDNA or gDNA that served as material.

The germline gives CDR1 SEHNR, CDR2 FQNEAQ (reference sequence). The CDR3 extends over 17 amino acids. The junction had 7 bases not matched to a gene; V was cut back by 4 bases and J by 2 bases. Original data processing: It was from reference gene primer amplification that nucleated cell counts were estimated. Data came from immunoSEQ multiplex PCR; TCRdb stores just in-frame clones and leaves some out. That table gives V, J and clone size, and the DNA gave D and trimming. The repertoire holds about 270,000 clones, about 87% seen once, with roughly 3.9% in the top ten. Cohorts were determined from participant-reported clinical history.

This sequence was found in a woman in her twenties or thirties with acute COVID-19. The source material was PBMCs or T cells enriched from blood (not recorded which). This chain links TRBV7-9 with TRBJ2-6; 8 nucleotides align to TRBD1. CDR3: CASSSGQGSTGANVLTF. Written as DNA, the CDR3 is TGTGCCAGCAGCTCCGGACAGGGCTCCACTGGGGCCAACGTCCTGACTTTC.